The sequence of this T cell receptor (beta chain) was determined in a study of cytomegalovirus exposure and HLA in healthy donors. The table came from immunoSEQ multiplex PCR; TCRdb's copy has only in-frame clones and leaves some out. The sample has about 220,000 clones; approximately 88% are singletons. Concerning this clone: Its target is unknown.

Study-wide results and limits: Most TCR sequences showed up rarely, but some public TCRs showed up in many donors. Reports indicated that the classifier achieved high specificity and sensitivity in diagnosing cytomegalovirus status. Researchers catalogued under 200 TCR beta chains as cytomegalovirus-associated.

This TCR was recovered from a woman in her thirties in good health and CMV-seropositive. Sequencing was done on a sample of PBMCs.

The CDR3 spells CASSFQSEGYGYTF. The CDR3 DNA is TGCGCCAGCAGTTTTCAGTCAGAGGGCTATGGCTACACCTTC. The chain is built from TRBV5-1 and TRBJ1-2; D uncertain. The CDR3 totals 14 residues. Between the trimmed V and J ends, which lost 5 bases and 4 bases, there was a span of 15 bases. Germline-derived CDR1 and CDR2 are SGHRS and YFSETQ.